This TCR beta chain was sequenced for a study of glioma-infiltrating T cells. This clonotype was detected only a few times. Its matching antigen is unknown. The iRepertoire nested amplicon-rescue multiplex PCR amplified TCR alpha and beta CDR3s from RNA. Tissue mRNA or PBMC total RNA, about 90-400 ng, went into one-step reverse transcription and amplification. TCRdb passed the multiplex PCR reads through MiXCR, listing each CDR3 protein once. The sample has more than 110,000 distinct CDR3 sequences; 35% to 50% are singletons. Study-wide findings and caveats: Tissue-blood divergence was below expectation in non-neoplastic patients, above in gliomas. Tissue and blood shared very few CDR3 sequences.

Germline assignment: CDR1 MNHNS and CDR2 SASEGT. The germline V and J ends were trimmed by 1 base and 6 bases, with 13 bases remaining between them. This CDR3 has 15 amino acids. This TCR derives from a human donor with low-grade glioma or glioblastoma, undergoing nonglioma brain surgery, or in good health (not recorded which). The specimen was glioma tissue, nonneoplastic brain tissue, or PBMCs (not recorded which). The chain carries TRBV6-1 and TRBJ2-1, with D possibly TRBD1 on 5 matching bases. CDR3 region: CASSEGNWQGNEQFF. The CDR3 DNA reads TGTGCCAGCAGTGAAGGAAATTGGCAGGGCAATGAGCAGTTCTTC.